The clone carrying this T cell receptor beta chain was seen a handful of times. No antigen is known for it. The sample originates from a study of beta chain features in type 1 diabetes. V gave up 7 bases and J gave up 4 bases, with 10 bases separating them. Germline CDR1 is LNHDA and CDR2 is SQIVND (reference sequence). CDR3 length equals 13 residues. Broader study findings: Diminished insertions and augmented deletions at VDJ junctions characterized type 1 diabetes patients. A definitive answer on HLA type influencing TCRB rearrangement was not reached here.

The authors reverse transcribed all of the isolated RNA, so sequencing captured expressed TCRB transcripts. Libraries were prepared by immunoSEQ multiplex PCR; TCRdb keeps only in-frame clonotypes and omits some of them. In the table there are 120,000 to 150,000 clones, under 11% of which are singletons. CD45RO/CCR7/CD25/CD127/CD95/CD27 staining was used to isolate CD4+ naive, central memory, regulatory and stem cell-like memory cells by sorting. This rearrangement joins TRBV19 to TRBJ1-4; D is undetermined. Sequencing was done on a sample of naive CD4+ T cells from blood. The receptor was isolated from a man between 18 and 29 years old in good health. The CDR3 sequence: CASTRLGNEKLFF. CDR3 coding DNA: TGTGCCAGTACCCGACTGGGTAATGAAAAACTGTTTTTT. The full variable domain, completed using reference TRBV19 and TRBJ1-4, is DGGITQSPKYLFRKEGQNVTLSCEQNLNHDAMYWYRQDPGQGLRLIYYSQIVNDFQKGDIAEGYSVSREKKESFPLTVTSAQKNPTAFYLCASTRLGNEKLFFGSGTQLSVL.